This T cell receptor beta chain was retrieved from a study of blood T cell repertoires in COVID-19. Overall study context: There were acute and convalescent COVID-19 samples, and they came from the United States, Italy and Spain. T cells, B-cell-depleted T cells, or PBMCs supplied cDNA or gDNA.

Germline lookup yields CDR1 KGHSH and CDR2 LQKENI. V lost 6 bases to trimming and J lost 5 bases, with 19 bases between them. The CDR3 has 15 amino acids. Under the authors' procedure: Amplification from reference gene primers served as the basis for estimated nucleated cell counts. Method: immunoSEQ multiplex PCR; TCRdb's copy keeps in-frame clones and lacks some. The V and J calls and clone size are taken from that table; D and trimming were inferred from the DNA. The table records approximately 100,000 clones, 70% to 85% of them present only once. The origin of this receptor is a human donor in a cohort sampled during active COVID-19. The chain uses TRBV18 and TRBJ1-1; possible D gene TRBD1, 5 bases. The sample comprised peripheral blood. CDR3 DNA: TGTGCCAGCTCCCAGAACTCCGGGGGAGAGACTGAAGCTTTCTTT. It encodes CASSQNSGGETEAFF. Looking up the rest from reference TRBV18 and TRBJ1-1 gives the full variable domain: NAGVMQNPRHLVRRRGQEARLRCSPMKGHSHVYWYRQLPEEGLKFMVYLQKENIIDESGMPKERFSAEFPKEGPSILRIQQVVRGDSAAYFCASSQNSGGETEAFFGQGTRLTVV.